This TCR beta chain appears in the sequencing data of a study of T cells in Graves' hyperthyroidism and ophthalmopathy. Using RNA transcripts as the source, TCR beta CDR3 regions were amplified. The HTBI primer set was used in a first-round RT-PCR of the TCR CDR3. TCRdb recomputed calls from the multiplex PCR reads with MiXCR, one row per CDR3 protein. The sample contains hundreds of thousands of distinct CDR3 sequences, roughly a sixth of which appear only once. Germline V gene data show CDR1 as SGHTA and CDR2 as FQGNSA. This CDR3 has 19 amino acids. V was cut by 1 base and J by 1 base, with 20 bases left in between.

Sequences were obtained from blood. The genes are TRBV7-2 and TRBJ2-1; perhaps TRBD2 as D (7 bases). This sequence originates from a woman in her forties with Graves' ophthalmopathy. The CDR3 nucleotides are TGTGCCAGCAGCTTAGGGGTGAGGGGGGGGCAGGGGTCCTACAATGAGCAGTTCTTC. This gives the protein CASSLGVRGGQGSYNEQFF.